This T cell receptor (beta chain) stems from a study of CXCR3-negative and CXCR3-positive naive CD8 T cells. The CDR3 loop spans 15 amino acids. Germline CDR1 and CDR2: SGHDT and YYEEEE. Researchers prepared the TRB cDNA libraries using 5' RACE with UMI labels. Following a re-call of the 5' RACE reads, TCRdb has one entry per CDR3 protein and lacks DNA. The sample totals about 43,000 distinct CDR3 sequences. Every subset of CD8+ T cells was sorted in triplicate at roughly 300,000 cells each. The chain is built from TRBV5-6 and TRBJ2-1. Material for sequencing was memory CD8+ T cells from blood. The sequence derives from a human donor in good health. Some clones in this sample may be carry-over from other donors' samples. The CDR3 loop reads CASSLGTADYNEQFF.